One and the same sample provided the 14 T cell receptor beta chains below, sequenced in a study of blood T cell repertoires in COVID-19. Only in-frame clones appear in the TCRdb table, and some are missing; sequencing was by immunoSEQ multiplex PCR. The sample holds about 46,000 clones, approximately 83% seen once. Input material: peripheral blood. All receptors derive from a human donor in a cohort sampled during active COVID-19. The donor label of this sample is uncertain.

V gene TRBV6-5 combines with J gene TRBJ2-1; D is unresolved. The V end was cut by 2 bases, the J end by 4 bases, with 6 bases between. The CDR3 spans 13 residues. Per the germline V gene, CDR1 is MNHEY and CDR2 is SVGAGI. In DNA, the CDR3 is TGTGCCAGCAGTTACGAGAAGTACAATGAGCAGTTCTTC. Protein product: CASSYEKYNEQFF.

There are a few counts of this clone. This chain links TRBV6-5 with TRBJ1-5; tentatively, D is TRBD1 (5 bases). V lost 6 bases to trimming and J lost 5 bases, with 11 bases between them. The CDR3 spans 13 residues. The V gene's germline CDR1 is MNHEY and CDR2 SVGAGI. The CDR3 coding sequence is TGTGCCAGCAGCGACAGTAGGGATCAGCCCCAGCATTTT. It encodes CASSDSRDQPQHF.

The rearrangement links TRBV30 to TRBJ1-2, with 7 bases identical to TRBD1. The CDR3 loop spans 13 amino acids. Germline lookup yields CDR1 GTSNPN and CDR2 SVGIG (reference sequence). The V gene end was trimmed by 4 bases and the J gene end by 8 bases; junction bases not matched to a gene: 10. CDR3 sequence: CAWTGQGVRGYTF. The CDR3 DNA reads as TGTGCCTGGACCGGTCAGGGGGTCAGGGGCTACACCTTC.

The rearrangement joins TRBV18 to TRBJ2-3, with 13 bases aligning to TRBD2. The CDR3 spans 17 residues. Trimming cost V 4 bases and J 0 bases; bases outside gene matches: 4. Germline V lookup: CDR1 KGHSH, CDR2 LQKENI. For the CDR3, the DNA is TGTGCCAGCTCACTTCGGACTAGCGGGGGTAGCACAGATACGCAGTATTTT. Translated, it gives CASSLRTSGGSTDTQYF.

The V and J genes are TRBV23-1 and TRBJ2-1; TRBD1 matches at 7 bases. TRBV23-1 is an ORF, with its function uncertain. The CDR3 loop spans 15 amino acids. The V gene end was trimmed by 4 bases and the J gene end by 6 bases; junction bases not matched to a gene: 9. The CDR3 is CASSPPPYRGNEQFF. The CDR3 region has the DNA TGCGCCAGCAGTCCTCCCCCCTACAGGGGCAATGAGCAGTTCTTC.

The CDR3 sequence: CASSPSGAQTQYF. The CDR3 DNA follows: TGTGCCAGCAGCCCGAGCGGGGCACAGACCCAGTACTTC. The V and J genes are TRBV6-2 or TRBV6-3 and TRBJ2-5; 7 bases align to TRBD2. V was clipped by 6 bases and J by 6 bases; unmatched bases: 7. The CDR3 runs 13 residues. The germline CDR1 and CDR2 sequences are MNHEY and SVGEGT.

The CDR3 DNA reads as TGTGCCAGCAGCGCTACAGGGTATTCACCCCTCCACTTT. Encoded protein: CASSATGYSPLHF. The chain has TRBV11-3 and TRBJ1-6; weak D call: TRBD1 (6 bases). V was shortened by 5 bases and J by 8 bases, with 10 bases between the two germline ends. From germline, CDR1 is SGHNT and CDR2 YENEEA. The length of the CDR3 is 13 residues.

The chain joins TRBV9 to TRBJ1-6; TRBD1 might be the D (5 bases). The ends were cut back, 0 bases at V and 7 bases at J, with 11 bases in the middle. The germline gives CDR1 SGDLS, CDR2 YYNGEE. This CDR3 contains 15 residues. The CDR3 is CASSVAAGRNSPLHF. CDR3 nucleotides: TGTGCCAGCAGCGTAGCCGCAGGGCGAAATTCACCCCTCCACTTT.

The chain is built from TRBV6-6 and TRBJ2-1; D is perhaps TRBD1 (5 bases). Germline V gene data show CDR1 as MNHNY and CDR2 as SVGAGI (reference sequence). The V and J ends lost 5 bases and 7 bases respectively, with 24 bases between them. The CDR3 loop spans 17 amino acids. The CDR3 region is CASSPPEGQGRINEQFF. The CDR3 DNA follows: TGTGCCAGCAGTCCCCCTGAAGGACAAGGACGGATAAATGAGCAGTTCTTC.

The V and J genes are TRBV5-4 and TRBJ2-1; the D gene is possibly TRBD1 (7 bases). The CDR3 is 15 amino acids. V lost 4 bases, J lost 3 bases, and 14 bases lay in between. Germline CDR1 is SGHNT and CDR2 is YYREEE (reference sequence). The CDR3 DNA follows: TGTGCCAGCAGCCCCTATCAGGGGGGCTACAATGAGCAGTTCTTC. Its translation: CASSPYQGGYNEQFF.

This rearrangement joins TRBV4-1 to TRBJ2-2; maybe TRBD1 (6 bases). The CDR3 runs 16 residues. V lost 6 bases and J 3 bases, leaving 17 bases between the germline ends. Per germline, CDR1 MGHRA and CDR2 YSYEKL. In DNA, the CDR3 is TGCGCCAGCAGACCTACAGGGCTCCTAGACACCGGGGAGCTGTTTTTT. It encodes CASRPTGLLDTGELFF.

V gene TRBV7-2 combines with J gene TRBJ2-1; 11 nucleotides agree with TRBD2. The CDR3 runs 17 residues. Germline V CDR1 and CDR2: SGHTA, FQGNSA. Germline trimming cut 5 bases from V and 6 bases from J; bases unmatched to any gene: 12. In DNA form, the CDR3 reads TGTGCCAGCAGCCTAGGGGGAACTAGCGGGGGAGGCAATGAGCAGTTCTTC. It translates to CASSLGGTSGGGNEQFF.

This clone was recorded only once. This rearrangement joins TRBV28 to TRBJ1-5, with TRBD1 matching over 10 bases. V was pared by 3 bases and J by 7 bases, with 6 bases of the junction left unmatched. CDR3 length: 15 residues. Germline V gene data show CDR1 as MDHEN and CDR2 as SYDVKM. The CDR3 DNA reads TGTGCCAGCAGTTTCTCGGGACAGGGGCTACAGCCCCAGCATTTT. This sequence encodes CASSFSGQGLQPQHF.

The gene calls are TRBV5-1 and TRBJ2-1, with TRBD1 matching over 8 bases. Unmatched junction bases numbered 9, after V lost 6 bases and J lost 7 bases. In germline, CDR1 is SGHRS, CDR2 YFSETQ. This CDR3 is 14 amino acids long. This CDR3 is CASTIQGARNEQFF. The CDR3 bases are TGCGCCAGCACCATCCAGGGGGCTCGGAATGAGCAGTTCTTC.